This T cell receptor beta chain was observed in a study of Ad26.COV2.S vaccination and SARS-CoV-2 variants. Study-level findings and limits: Spike-specific CD8+ and CD4+ T cell responses reportedly showed substantial breadth after vaccination. Vaccine and placebo recipients had similar non-spike TCR breadth.

There are 13 residues in the CDR3. J was trimmed by 8 bases and V by 5 bases; bases with no gene match: 7. Germline values: CDR1 LGHDT, CDR2 YNNKEL (reference sequence). Note on this clone: What it recognizes is unknown.

Generated by immunoSEQ multiplex PCR, the TCRdb table keeps only in-frame clones and is missing some. Of 350,000 to 450,000 clones in the sample, roughly 80% were seen once. Treatment here: around 19 received Ad26.COV2.S at low or high dose, single or two shots; roughly five received placebo; per-sample allocation not given. Specimen acquisition occurred on day 63 following the initial vaccine or placebo injection. Built on an Ad26 vector, the vaccine expressed Wuhan-strain SARS-CoV-2 spike. Sequenced here: peripheral blood, sampled in a trial of Ad26.COV2.S vaccine versus placebo. The chain couples TRBV3-1 (or the pseudogene TRBV3-2) to TRBJ1-2; 8 bases are shared with TRBD1. This TCR was sampled from a person between 18 and 59 years old who received the Ad26.COV2.S COVID-19 vaccine or a placebo. The CDR3 DNA follows: TGTGCCAGCAGCACCGGACAGGGAGGAGGCTACACCTTC. Translated, it gives CASSTGQGGGYTF.